This section outlines one TCR beta chain sequence together with its context. What antigen it recognizes has not been identified. Nothing much larger sits one base from this clone, and base qualities are not available. CDR1 and CDR2, per the germline V gene (reference sequence), are LNHDA and SQIVND. The CDR3 holds 14 amino acids from the cysteine to the phenylalanine. Only CDR3 DNA remains: 42 bases, in frame from the first base. After removal of 1 base from V and 3 bases from J, the junction retains 3 bases not matched to a gene. From the second PCR step onward, the TCR alpha chain libraries and the TCR beta chain libraries were amplified separately. To determine each donor's CMV status, fresh PBMCs were stimulated overnight with CMV viral lysate, and IFNgamma production from CD4+ T cells was then assessed. CD4 T cells were positively selected using Miltenyi beads, after which CD8 T cells were positively selected from the CD4-negative fraction. After staining for CD3, CD4, CD8, CD45RA, CD27 and a live/dead dye, cells were sorted on a BD Aria II into four subsets based on CD45RA and CD27. Blood came from a few healthy volunteers, each fractionated into CD4 and CD8 T cells and then into four differentiation subsets. Around 120 ml of peripheral blood was collected from each donor, and PBMC were isolated from the blood using Ficoll-Paque PLUS density-gradient centrifugation. Sorted cells were lysed in RLT buffer, after which RNA was extracted using a Qiagen RNeasy kit and stored at -80 degrees C.

These data are taken from a study of naive and memory T cell subsets (dated by TCRdb to about 2017). Study-level background: An open-source, UMI-based TCR alpha and beta sequencing pipeline was applied to sorted naive and memory peripheral blood T cell subsets. The functional CMV T cell responses agreed completely with IgG serology results. RNA was DNase-treated and reverse transcribed with TCR constant-region primers, mostly using SuperScript III. Summary of the overall study and its limitations: RNA-based TCR counts may be influenced by expression changes linked to T cell activation and differentiation. A clonotype was defined as a single alpha or beta chain sequence rather than as a paired alpha/beta receptor. After error correction, over 85% of naive TCR sequences appeared only once, giving much steeper abundance distributions than memory subsets. The abundance of TCRs followed a power law with an exponent that differed between naive and memory subsets yet stayed consistent across the three individuals. The repertoire findings for the naive and memory subsets could not be validated against a ground truth because none was available. In both CD4 and CD8 cells, a rise in Gini index and a fall in Shannon and inverse Simpson diversity were observed from naive through CM, EM and EMRA.

Library method: UMI-ligation and nested PCR. To cover both TRBC1 and TRBC2, the beta constant-region primer consisted of an equimolar mix of two oligonucleotides. T4 RNA ligase 1 ligated a single-stranded oligonucleotide carrying the SP2 primer and a 12-nucleotide UMI to the cDNA 3' end. The ligated cDNA went through four rounds of PCR with nested alpha and beta constant-region primers together with the SP2 primer. Incubation of the ligation reaction lasted roughly 18-25 hours at 16 degrees C. PCR2 was typically run as a SYBR Green qPCR and stopped at a predetermined threshold to prevent over-amplification. Every purification after the first one was done using Agencourt AMPure XP magnetic beads. Libraries were quantified by Qubit and checked on a TapeStation, with a main peak expected near 650 bp. The pooled libraries were sequenced on an Illumina MiSeq using v2 2x251 paired-end kits, which usually yielded about 0.9-2.1 million reads per sample. Each sample was pooled at 4 nM, and about 5-7.5% PhiX was included to help cluster recognition. The original pipeline was this. FASTQ reads processed by Demultiplexor were assigned V and J genes by Decombinator through tag matching that tolerated a single base-pair mismatch. UMIs were used by Collapsinator to correct both sequencing errors and frequency errors arising from PCR heterogeneity. CDR3Translator translated TCRs and extracted CDR3s from the conserved cysteine to the FGXG phenylalanine, flagging non-productive sequences. Gini, Shannon entropy and inverse Simpson indices were computed after subsampling the repertoires to the same number of UMI-defined TCRs. Within the linear range, a power law was fitted by maximum likelihood to the distributions of clonotype abundance. When run on a single naive CD8 sample, MIGEC and the pipeline yielded similar UMI counts, similar unique TCR numbers and similar clonal distributions. The repertoires were searched for 5,500 to 8,000 CMV-associated CDR3 sequences that had been compiled from VDJdb and a published dataset. TCRdb reworked the public reads: Q25 trimming with fastp, MiXCR clone assembly, productive beta chains retained. Entries that share a CDR3 protein sequence are merged under the most common genes and DNA. TCRdb's processing, not the study's, gives the V and J calls here. The sample yields about 21,000 distinct CDR3 sequences; 9.5% to 12% were counted once. The ten most abundant clones make up 18% of the sample.

The chain uses TRBV19 and TRBJ2-7, and 7 junctional nucleotides match TRBD1. The sequence derives from a human donor in good health. Sequencing used central memory CD8+ T cells from blood. Taken with the paper, the label for cell subset or site translates to: central memory, CD45RA- CD27+. The nucleotides read TGTGCCAGTAGTATAGCGGGACAGTTCTACGAGCAGTACTTC. The translation is CASSIAGQFYEQYF.